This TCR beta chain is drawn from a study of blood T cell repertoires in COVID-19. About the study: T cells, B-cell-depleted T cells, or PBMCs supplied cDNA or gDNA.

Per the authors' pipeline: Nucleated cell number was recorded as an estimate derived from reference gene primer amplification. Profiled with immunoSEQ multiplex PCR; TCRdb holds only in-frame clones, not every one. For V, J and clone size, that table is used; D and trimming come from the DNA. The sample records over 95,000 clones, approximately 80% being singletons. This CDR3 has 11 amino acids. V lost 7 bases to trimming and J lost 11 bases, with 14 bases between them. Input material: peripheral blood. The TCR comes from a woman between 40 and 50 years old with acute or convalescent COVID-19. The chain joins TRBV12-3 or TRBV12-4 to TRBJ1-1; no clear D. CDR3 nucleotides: TGTGCCAGCACCGGCGAGAGGCGGGCTTTCTTT. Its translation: CASTGERRAFF.